The sequence of this T cell receptor (delta chain) was determined in a study of γδ T cells in repeated Plasmodium falciparum infection. TCRdb reanalyzed the multiplex PCR reads using CATT. The sample has tens of thousands of delta-chain clones, 0.75% to 1% seen once. The V and J ends lost 2 bases and 2 bases respectively, with 48 bases between them. This CDR3 contains 27 residues. Germline V lookup: CDR1 TSWWSYY, CDR2 QGS. This clone was counted between two and nine times. TCRdb's entry gives the protein of a much larger clone, which mismatches this DNA's translation at residue 15, likely from a read error; the protein reported here is translated from the DNA. Gammadelta T cells were flow-sorted from PBMC into Vgamma9/Vdelta2+ and Vdelta2-negative populations for bulk analysis.

This chain links TRDV1 with TRDJ1, with D possibly matching TRDD2 (6 bases). TCRdb gives no J gene; it was assigned here by matching the DNA to germline. Specimen: gamma-delta T cells from blood. This sequence originates from a pool of human donors (malaria-infected and uninfected, not separated). DNA of the CDR3: TGTGCTCTTGGGGAAAGTGAGGATCCTACGCCCTCTTCGGGGGGTACGCGTATAGGATGGGATACCGATAAACTCATCTTT. Its translation is CALGESEDPTPSSGGTRIGWDTDKLIF.